The clone carrying this TCR beta chain was detected only once. The data were obtained in a study of blood T cell repertoires in COVID-19. As for the study in general: Acute and convalescent COVID-19 specimens originated in the United States, Italy and Spain.

Measured with immunoSEQ multiplex PCR; TCRdb has only the in-frame clones, and not every one. The data contain about 220,000 clones, roughly 85% of them singletons. Trimming at V came to 4 bases and at J to 5 bases, leaving 7 bases not matched to a gene. The CDR3 runs to 14 residues. Germline loops: CDR1 LGHDT, CDR2 YNNKEL (reference sequence). The rearrangement links TRBV3-1 (or the pseudogene TRBV3-2) to TRBJ1-1; TRBD1 aligns across 7 bases. The origin of this receptor is a woman of 80 years or more with acute or convalescent COVID-19. Sequencing was done on a sample of peripheral blood. This chain's CDR3 is CASSLIDRATEAFF. CDR3 DNA sequence: TGTGCCAGCAGCCTTATCGACAGGGCGACTGAAGCTTTCTTT.